The TCR beta chain described here comes from a study of cytomegalovirus exposure and HLA in healthy donors. After removal of 6 bases from V and 7 bases from J, the junction contained 13 bases not matched to a gene. Germline V gene sequence: CDR1 SNHLY, CDR2 FYNNEI. CDR3 length: 16 residues. It was with 60 Vbeta and 13 Jbeta primers that the PCR ran. Sequenced by immunoSEQ multiplex PCR; TCRdb stores in-frame clones only, minus some. The table includes tens of thousands of clones, 60% to 80% detected once. The gene calls are TRBV2 and TRBJ1-2; TRBD1 matches at 11 bases. This clonotype was sampled from a middle-aged woman in good health and CMV-seropositive. The sample consisted of PBMCs. The CDR3 nucleotides read TGTGCCAGCAGCCAAAGTAGGACAGGGGGCGCCTTTGGCTACACCTTC. Translating it yields CASSQSRTGGAFGYTF. Filled out from reference TRBV2 and TRBJ1-2, the complete variable domain reads EPEVTQTPSHQVTQMGQEVILRCVPISNHLYFYWYRQILGQKVEFLVSFYNNEISEKSEIFDDQFSVERPDGSNFTLKIRSTKLEDSAMYFCASSQSRTGGAFGYTFGSGTRLTVV.